This TCR beta chain was obtained from a study of vaccination effects on CD4 cells after COVID-19. The CDR3 is 14 residues long. Unmatched junction bases numbered 5, after V lost 3 bases and J lost 8 bases. From germline, CDR1 is LGHDT and CDR2 YNNKEL (reference sequence). Points from the study as a whole: Vaccine-induced clones in healthy vaccinees cross-reacted with common cold coronaviruses in only 1 of 255 cases.

Produced via immunoSEQ multiplex PCR; TCRdb's table is partial and in-frame only. The table has about 27,000 clones, around four fifths seen once; the top ten hold over 1.1%. Pools of viral peptides were used by the ViraFEST assay to expand antigen-specific CD4+ T cells ahead of sequencing. After less than 11 days in culture, the CD4+ T cells were isolated. All participants had two doses of either the BNT162b2 or mRNA-1273 vaccine. This clone occurred a few times. The antigen remains undetermined. The sequencing here drew on CD4+ T cells from PBMCs cultured with HCoV-NL63 spike peptides, taken after COVID-19 vaccination. The chain employs TRBV3-1 (or the pseudogene TRBV3-2) and TRBJ2-1, with TRBD1 matching over 9 bases. The source of this sequence is a human donor who received a COVID-19 vaccine. Some clones in this sample may be carry-over from other donors' samples. The CDR3 coding sequence is TGTGCCAGCAGCCAGCGGGACAGGGCCCATGAGCAGTTCTTC. This codes for CASSQRDRAHEQFF.